This is a list of T cell receptor beta chains from one sample in a study of coeliac disease. The protocol was immunoSEQ multiplex PCR, while the TCRdb copy is restricted to in-frame clones and leaves out a portion. Among several thousand clones listed, roughly 65% were seen once. Sequences were obtained from lamina propria lymphocytes from the gut. The receptor set was obtained from a woman aged 60 to 75 with active celiac disease. Both conserved end residues are part of each CDR3. D genes are given only for firm matches. A clone size is listed for some rows: how often the clone was seen (once, few, many), or a class if it is expanded.

size,D,J,V,CDR3,DNA
medium-sized,TRBD1,TRBJ2-7,TRBV7-2,CASSSGHRDRAREQYF,TGTGCCAGCAGCTCAGGTCACCGGGACAGGGCGCGGGAGCAGTACTTC
.,.,TRBJ1-4,TRBV29-1,CSVARDATNEKLFF,TGCAGCGTTGCCCGAGATGCAACTAATGAAAAACTGTTTTTT
.,TRBD2,TRBJ2-1,TRBV7-2,CASKAPGLVSLAEQFF,TGTGCCAGCAAAGCACCGGGACTAGTCTCGTTGGCTGAGCAGTTCTTC
once,TRBD1,TRBJ1-5,TRBV27,CASSLSVRGQQPQHF,TGTGCCAGCAGCTTATCGGTCAGGGGGCAACAGCCCCAGCATTTT
.,TRBD1,TRBJ1-5,TRBV25-1,CASSEWWTGEGGQPQHF,TGTGCCAGCAGTGAATGGTGGACAGGGGAGGGGGGTCAGCCCCAGCATTTT
.,.,TRBJ2-3,TRBV7-2,CASSFERGDTQYF,TGTGCCAGCAGCTTCGAACGAGGAGATACGCAGTATTTT
few,.,TRBJ2-3,TRBV6-6,CASRSWGRPSTDTQYF,TGTGCCAGCAGGTCGTGGGGGAGGCCTAGCACAGATACGCAGTATTTT
medium-sized,TRBD1,TRBJ1-5,TRBV30,CAWSGDRAQPQHF,TGTGCCTGGAGCGGAGACAGGGCCCAGCCCCAGCATTTT
.,TRBD2,TRBJ2-5,TRBV6-1,CASSEGTSGIKTQYF,TGTGCCAGCAGTGAAGGGACTAGCGGGATAAAGACCCAGTACTTC
few,.,TRBJ2-1,TRBV7-9,CASSRTYNEQFF,TGTGCCAGCAGCCGAACTTACAATGAGCAGTTCTTC
.,.,TRBJ1-2,TRBV7-9,CASSLATDTHLGYTF,TGTGCCAGCAGCTTAGCTACCGACACGCATCTTGGCTACACCTTC
few,.,TRBJ2-5,TRBV21-1,CASSQGQETQYF,TGTGCCAGCAGCCAGGGACAAGAGACCCAGTACTTC
.,TRBD1,TRBJ1-5,TRBV4-2,CASSQVRDSVGQPQHF,TGTGCCAGCAGCCAGGTCCGGGACAGCGTAGGCCAGCCCCAGCATTTT
few,.,TRBJ2-1,TRBV4-3,CASSRDSFSYNEQFF,TGCGCCAGCAGCCGGGACTCCTTCTCCTACAATGAGCAGTTCTTC
once,.,TRBJ2-3,TRBV19,CASSTGGNANTQYF,TGTGCCAGTAGTACTGGGGGGAACGCGAATACGCAGTATTTT
.,.,TRBJ1-1,TRBV7-6,CASRAGGYTEAFF,TGTGCCAGCAGGGCCGGGGGGTACACTGAAGCCTTCTTT
few,.,TRBJ1-5,TRBV18,CASSETHNQPQHF,TGTGCCAGCTCGGAGACGCACAATCAGCCCCAGCATTTT
few,.,TRBJ1-6,TRBV19,CASNGGRVNSPLHF,TGTGCCAGTAACGGGGGGCGAGTGAATTCACCCCTCCACTTT
.,TRBD1,TRBJ1-2,TRBV10-3,CAIREGQGHYGYTF,TGTGCCATCAGGGAGGGACAGGGGCACTATGGCTACACCTTC
.,TRBD2,TRBJ2-5,TRBV13,CASSRLAGKETQYF,TGTGCCAGCAGCCGACTAGCGGGGAAAGAGACCCAGTACTTC
.,.,TRBJ1-2,TRBV18,CASSLDRSIYGYTF,TGTGCCAGCTCACTCGACAGGTCTATCTATGGCTACACCTTC
.,.,TRBJ2-7,TRBV5-1,CASSLATRTGTLGAGVVHEQYF,TGCGCCAGCAGCTTGGCCACGAGGACAGGGACCCTCGGGGCGGGAGTGGTCCACGAGCAGTACTTC
.,TRBD2,TRBJ2-7,TRBV5-1,CASSLLAGSIYEQYF,TGCGCCAGCAGCTTACTAGCGGGGTCTATCTACGAGCAGTACTTC
.,.,TRBJ2-5,TRBV5-6,CASMRGKGSETQYF,TGTGCCAGCATGAGGGGGAAGGGTTCAGAGACCCAGTACTTC
few,.,TRBJ1-2,TRBV4-1,CASSLQPSVGGYYGYTF,TGCGCCAGCAGTCTACAACCCTCAGTGGGGGGGTACTATGGCTACACCTTC
few,TRBD2,TRBJ2-5,TRBV5-4,CASSSPRTSGSETQYF,TGTGCCAGCAGCTCTCCACGGACTAGCGGGAGTGAGACCCAGTACTTC
.,TRBD1,TRBJ1-5,TRBV9,CASSATGGSDQPQHF,TGTGCCAGCAGCGCCACAGGGGGAAGTGATCAGCCCCAGCATTTT
.,.,TRBJ2-2,TRBV5-6,CASSFAGSNTGELFF,TGTGCCAGCAGCTTCGCAGGGTCGAACACCGGGGAGCTGTTTTTT
.,.,TRBJ1-1,TRBV5-1,CASSYSSLGGTTFF,TGCGCCAGCAGCTACAGCAGCTTGGGTGGGACAACTTTCTTT
.,TRBD1,TRBJ2-1,TRBV27,CASSSPLIRGPGNEQFF,TGTGCCAGCAGTTCACCCCTGATCAGGGGGCCAGGCAATGAGCAGTTCTTC
.,.,TRBJ1-1,TRBV4-1,CASSQVPYTEAFF,TGCGCCAGCAGCCAAGTCCCTTACACTGAAGCTTTCTTT
.,TRBD1,TRBJ2-7,TRBV7-2,CASSLRSSTGRYSYEQYF,TGTGCCAGCAGCTTGCGATCGTCGACAGGGCGTTACTCCTACGAGCAGTACTTC
.,TRBD1,TRBJ1-4,TRBV28,CASSLTGVTNEKLFF,TGTGCCAGCAGTCTAACAGGGGTAACTAATGAAAAACTGTTTTTT
.,.,TRBJ1-2,TRBV5-1,CASSGTPGYGYTF,TGCGCCAGCAGCGGGACTCCAGGCTATGGCTACACCTTC
.,.,TRBJ2-1,TRBV20-1,CSAPTYNEQFF,TGCAGTGCTCCAACCTACAATGAGCAGTTCTTC
.,TRBD1,TRBJ1-2,TRBV18,CASLRDRASANYGYTF,TGTGCCAGCCTTCGGGACAGAGCCTCGGCTAACTATGGCTACACCTTC
few,TRBD2,TRBJ2-7,TRBV4-2,CASSQVGTSGYEQYF,TGTGCCAGCAGCCAAGTAGGGACTAGCGGCTACGAGCAGTACTTC
.,.,TRBJ2-2,TRBV7-2,CASSPIDRNTGELFF,TGTGCCAGCAGCCCGATCGACAGGAACACCGGGGAGCTGTTTTTT
.,.,TRBJ1-1,TRBV28,CASYMGARAMNTEAFF,TGTGCCAGCTATATGGGGGCCCGCGCCATGAACACTGAAGCTTTCTTT
.,.,TRBJ1-1,TRBV19,CASSIVISRLFTEAFF,TGTGCCAGTAGTATAGTTATCTCCCGGTTATTCACTGAAGCTTTCTTT
.,.,TRBJ1-4,TRBV18,CASSRQSWGELFF,TGTGCCAGCTCTCGACAGTCATGGGGGGAACTGTTTTTT
few,TRBD2,TRBJ2-7,TRBV4-3,CASSQAFRTQTSGEQYF,TGCGCCAGCAGCCAAGCCTTCCGAACCCAGACTAGCGGCGAGCAGTACTTC
.,TRBD2,TRBJ2-1,TRBV7-9,CASSSGTSDTYNEQFF,TGTGCCAGCAGTTCCGGGACTAGCGACACCTACAATGAGCAGTTCTTC
.,.,TRBJ1-4,TRBV30,CAWSVEEVLFF,TGTGCCTGGAGTGTGGAGGAGGTACTGTTTTTT
few,TRBD2,TRBJ2-1,TRBV6-4,CASSPSGGLSSYNEQFF,TGTGCCAGCAGTCCTAGCGGGGGCCTAAGCTCCTACAATGAGCAGTTCTTC
.,TRBD1,TRBJ1-2,TRBV7-9,CASSSDRLSYTF,TGTGCCAGCAGCTCGGACAGGTTGAGCTACACCTTC
.,TRBD1,TRBJ1-5,TRBV6-6,CASRLGQGAGQPQHF,TGTGCCAGCAGACTGGGACAGGGGGCGGGTCAGCCCCAGCATTTT
.,TRBD2,TRBJ2-5,TRBV5-1,CASSLAPAGAQQETQYF,TGCGCCAGCAGCTTGGCCCCAGCGGGAGCCCAACAAGAGACCCAGTACTTC
.,.,TRBJ2-2,TRBV29-1,CSVLGGISTGELFF,TGCAGCGTTTTAGGAGGAATCAGCACCGGGGAGCTGTTTTTT
.,.,TRBJ1-2,TRBV28,CASSAGQNYGYTF,TGTGCCAGCAGTGCGGGGCAGAACTATGGCTACACCTTC
few,.,TRBJ1-4,TRBV27,CASSRQTTNEKLFF,TGTGCCAGCAGTCGCCAGACAACTAATGAAAAACTGTTTTTT
.,TRBD1,TRBJ1-1,TRBV6-1,CASSDRQGAGNTEAFF,TGTGCCAGCAGTGATAGGCAGGGGGCGGGGAACACTGAAGCTTTCTTT
few,TRBD1,TRBJ2-5,TRBV7-9,CASSPSRTGLGETQYF,TGTGCCAGCAGCCCGTCAAGGACAGGGCTGGGGGAGACCCAGTACTTC